A selection of T cell receptor beta chains follows, all from one sample in a study of T-cell reconstitution after alpha-beta-depleted transplantation in children. MiXCR was run by TCRdb on the PCR reads, yielding one entry per CDR3 protein. The data contain approximately 490,000 distinct CDR3 sequences, about 10% of them singletons. The starting material was PBMCs, obtained before TCRalphabeta/CD19-depleted stem cell transplant. The receptors were gathered from a child aged 2-15 years with inherited bone marrow failure, due to receive a stem cell transplant. CDR3s include the opening cysteine and the closing phenylalanine or tryptophan. The D gene is left open where the match is weak.

J gene: TRBJ2-2
V gene: TRBV18
D gene: TRBD1
CDR3 protein: CASSPDREHTGELFF

J gene: TRBJ2-1
V gene: TRBV29-1
D gene: TRBD2
CDR3 protein: CSVENSGGYNEQFF

J gene: TRBJ2-4
V gene: TRBV3-1
D gene: .
CDR3 protein: CASSQGPQGTKNIQYF

J gene: TRBJ1-4
V gene: TRBV7-6
D gene: .
CDR3 protein: CASSRTDEDPELFF

J gene: TRBJ2-7
V gene: TRBV10-3
D gene: .
CDR3 protein: CAISDQGGTYEQYF

J gene: TRBJ2-1
V gene: TRBV19
D gene: .
CDR3 protein: CASAEPPYNEQFF

J gene: TRBJ2-2
V gene: TRBV4-1
D gene: TRBD1
CDR3 protein: CASSQVPWGDRGHIGELFF

J gene: TRBJ2-2
V gene: TRBV14
D gene: .
CDR3 protein: CASSARTATGELFF

J gene: TRBJ2-1
V gene: TRBV5-4
D gene: TRBD2
CDR3 protein: CASRSPGLAGGYEQFF

J gene: TRBJ2-5
V gene: TRBV7-9
D gene: .
CDR3 protein: CASSLHSGSQTQYF

J gene: TRBJ1-4
V gene: TRBV20-1
D gene: .
CDR3 protein: CSARDRRTRYEKLFF

J gene: TRBJ2-1
V gene: TRBV5-1
D gene: TRBD2
CDR3 protein: CASSLTLAGLGNEQFF

J gene: TRBJ2-3
V gene: TRBV27
D gene: .
CDR3 protein: CASSLSPQNTQYF

J gene: TRBJ2-7
V gene: TRBV4-2
D gene: TRBD2
CDR3 protein: CASSPQRGLAGGTRYEQYF

J gene: TRBJ2-4
V gene: TRBV10-2
D gene: TRBD1
CDR3 protein: CASSYSTGTLNIQYF

J gene: TRBJ2-7
V gene: TRBV7-9
D gene: .
CDR3 protein: CASSSGLDEQYF

J gene: TRBJ1-2
V gene: TRBV4-3
D gene: TRBD1
CDR3 protein: CASSQMGQANYGYTF

J gene: TRBJ2-4
V gene: TRBV12-3/TRBV12-4
D gene: .
CDR3 protein: CASRSDENIQYF

J gene: TRBJ1-2
V gene: TRBV3-1
D gene: .
CDR3 protein: CASSPRVGQRAFNYGYTF

J gene: TRBJ1-2
V gene: TRBV20-1
D gene: .
CDR3 protein: CSAKSTAYGYTF

J gene: TRBJ1-5
V gene: TRBV27
D gene: TRBD1
CDR3 protein: CASSFPKPGQGSNQPQHF

J gene: TRBJ2-3
V gene: TRBV30
D gene: .
CDR3 protein: CAWTGKETDTQYF

J gene: TRBJ1-4
V gene: TRBV10-3
D gene: .
CDR3 protein: CAISDLPDSPDEKLFF

J gene: TRBJ2-1
V gene: TRBV6-1
D gene: .
CDR3 protein: CASSQERPYNEQFF

J gene: TRBJ2-2
V gene: TRBV29-1
D gene: .
CDR3 protein: CSVAILTGYTGELFF

J gene: TRBJ2-7
V gene: TRBV29-1
D gene: TRBD2
CDR3 protein: CSVAPSGRDEQYF

J gene: TRBJ2-6
V gene: TRBV7-2
D gene: .
CDR3 protein: CASSSAVTKANVLTF

J gene: TRBJ1-1
V gene: TRBV7-6
D gene: TRBD1
CDR3 protein: CASSLAGQFLEAFF

J gene: TRBJ1-1
V gene: TRBV6-2/TRBV6-3
D gene: .
CDR3 protein: CASTRGGGNTEAFF

J gene: TRBJ2-5
V gene: TRBV9
D gene: TRBD2
CDR3 protein: CASSVGGTSRQETQYF

J gene: TRBJ1-2
V gene: TRBV20-1
D gene: TRBD1
CDR3 protein: CKQGQGNVDTF

J gene: TRBJ2-4
V gene: TRBV7-2
D gene: TRBD2
CDR3 protein: CASSSLASSGGVNIQYF

J gene: TRBJ1-4
V gene: TRBV6-5
D gene: .
CDR3 protein: CASSYSGINEKLFF

J gene: TRBJ2-7
V gene: TRBV7-6
D gene: .
CDR3 protein: CASSLVPGDYEQYF

J gene: TRBJ2-2
V gene: TRBV29-1
D gene: .
CDR3 protein: CSAADGGNTGELFF

J gene: TRBJ2-5
V gene: TRBV29-1
D gene: .
CDR3 protein: CSVEARHTEETQYF

J gene: TRBJ2-4
V gene: TRBV9
D gene: .
CDR3 protein: CASSVQRSGIQYF

J gene: TRBJ2-3
V gene: TRBV5-1
D gene: .
CDR3 protein: CASSLPATDTQYF

J gene: TRBJ2-7
V gene: TRBV27
D gene: .
CDR3 protein: CASSLSFSGLAYEQYF

J gene: TRBJ2-7
V gene: TRBV29-1
D gene: TRBD1
CDR3 protein: CSATGGIGAREGAYEQYF

J gene: TRBJ2-7
V gene: TRBV28
D gene: .
CDR3 protein: CASSGGDEQYF

J gene: TRBJ2-3
V gene: TRBV11-2
D gene: .
CDR3 protein: CASSQMVGVSGGSDTQYF

J gene: TRBJ2-1
V gene: TRBV5-4
D gene: .
CDR3 protein: CASSLGGHYNEQFF

J gene: TRBJ2-1
V gene: TRBV28
D gene: TRBD2
CDR3 protein: CASSSTSGSQDEQFF

J gene: TRBJ2-7
V gene: TRBV28
D gene: TRBD2
CDR3 protein: CASLSTVLAGVWYEQYF

J gene: TRBJ2-5
V gene: TRBV5-6
D gene: TRBD2
CDR3 protein: CASTRRGGRAKETQYF

J gene: TRBJ2-1
V gene: TRBV15
D gene: .
CDR3 protein: CATRDVPYYEQFF

J gene: TRBJ2-2
V gene: TRBV5-1
D gene: .
CDR3 protein: CASSLMGLNTGELFF

J gene: TRBJ1-2
V gene: TRBV4-3
D gene: TRBD1
CDR3 protein: CASSPDRNIDYGYTF

J gene: TRBJ2-3
V gene: TRBV11-2
D gene: TRBD2
CDR3 protein: CASSLRAGESVDTQYF

J gene: TRBJ2-2
V gene: TRBV7-6
D gene: TRBD2
CDR3 protein: CASSLFEGRLGLAGRLINTGELFF

J gene: TRBJ1-1
V gene: TRBV5-1
D gene: TRBD1
CDR3 protein: CASSLAGGSSTEAFF

J gene: TRBJ2-5
V gene: TRBV20-1
D gene: .
CDR3 protein: CSAGSIQETQYF

J gene: TRBJ1-2
V gene: TRBV5-1
D gene: TRBD1
CDR3 protein: CASSLRRGPGYTF

J gene: TRBJ2-6
V gene: TRBV10-1
D gene: .
CDR3 protein: CASSEPSTGSGANVLTF

J gene: TRBJ2-1
V gene: TRBV29-1
D gene: .
CDR3 protein: CSVDQRGRSSYNEQFF

J gene: TRBJ2-3
V gene: TRBV29-1
D gene: TRBD2
CDR3 protein: CSVLSGRTDTQYF

J gene: TRBJ2-1
V gene: TRBV7-6
D gene: .
CDR3 protein: CASSLVSGFSYNEQFF

J gene: TRBJ2-7
V gene: TRBV4-3
D gene: TRBD2
CDR3 protein: CASSQVFTAGYEQYF